What follows are 13 T cell receptor beta chains derived from one specimen sequenced in a study of blood T cell repertoires in COVID-19. Here immunoSEQ multiplex PCR was the method, and the copy in TCRdb shows in-frame clones only, minus some. The repertoire holds about 63,000 clones, 60% to 75% seen once, with over 25% in the top ten. Material: peripheral blood. Every receptor here comes from an elderly woman with acute or convalescent COVID-19.

V and J are TRBV7-9 and TRBJ2-2; 7 nucleotides match TRBD2. V shed 2 bases, J shed 5 bases, and the junction held 5 bases outside the gene matches. CDR3 length: 15 residues. The germline V gene encodes CDR1 SEHNR and CDR2 FQNEAQ (reference sequence). The CDR3 bases are TGTGCCAGCAGCTTAATGGGAGGGCGAACCGGGGAGCTGTTTTTT. The encoded protein is CASSLMGGRTGELFF.

This rearrangement joins TRBV4-2 to TRBJ2-1; TRBD2 matches 10 bases. The CDR3 sequence is 17 residues long. Germline CDR1 is LGHNA and CDR2 is YNFKEQ. J gave up 7 bases and V 4 bases, and 13 bases lay outside the gene matches. The CDR3 DNA reads as TGTGCCAGCAGCCGGGAGGGGGCTAGCGGGAGTGGGAATGAGCAGTTCTTC. This encodes CASSREGASGSGNEQFF.

Written as DNA, the CDR3 is TGTGCCAGTTCGCCCAGTCTTATAAGACTTACCCCGGCGAGCTCTGGAAACACCATATATTTT. It codes for CASSPSLIRLTPASSGNTIYF. This chain connects TRBV19 to TRBJ1-3; D gene unclear. The germline V gene has CDR1 LNHDA and CDR2 SQIVND (reference sequence). V was cut by 8 bases and J by 0 bases, with 32 bases left in between. The CDR3 contains 21 residues.

This chain connects TRBV9 to TRBJ2-3; 12 positions agree with TRBD2. Germline V lookup: CDR1 SGDLS, CDR2 YYNGEE. The CDR3 covers 19 residues. The trim removed 3 bases at V and 0 bases at J, leaving 11 bases unmatched. CDR3 in amino acids: CASSDPTSGSAPSTDTQYF. The DNA for the CDR3 is TGTGCCAGCAGCGACCCGACTAGCGGGAGCGCTCCCAGCACAGATACGCAGTATTTT.

This chain uses TRBV9 with TRBJ2-3, with 9 bases that match TRBD2. With 5 bases clipped from V and 1 base from J, the junction kept 11 bases outside the gene matches. Germline assignment: CDR1 SGDLS and CDR2 YYNGEE. The CDR3 consists of 17 residues. CDR3 sequence (DNA): TGTGCCAGCAGGCGGCGGGAGGGGTCCTACGGCACAGATACGCAGTATTTT. This codes for CASRRREGSYGTDTQYF. Looking up the rest from reference TRBV9 and TRBJ2-3 gives the full variable domain: DSGVTQTPKHLITATGQRVTLRCSPRSGDLSVYWYQQSLDQGLQFLIQYYNGEERAKGNILERFSAQQFPDLHSELNLSSLELGDSALYFCASRRREGSYGTDTQYFGPGTRLTVL.

At least ten counts were recorded for this clone. CDR3: CASSTPGTGYHEQYF. Here the CDR3 DNA reads TGTGCCAGTAGTACCCCCGGGACAGGGTACCACGAGCAGTACTTC. The chain has TRBV19 and TRBJ2-7; 9 bases align to TRBD1. Per germline, CDR1 LNHDA and CDR2 SQIVND (reference sequence). With V trimmed by 4 bases and J by 5 bases, 9 bases remained unmatched. The CDR3 has 15 amino acids. Complete variable domain (other parts from reference TRBV19 and TRBJ2-7): DGGITQSPKYLFRKEGQNVTLSCEQNLNHDAMYWYRQDPGQGLRLIYYSQIVNDFQKGDIAEGYSVSREKKESFPLTVTSAQKNPTAFYLCASSTPGTGYHEQYFGPGTRLTVT.

This chain connects TRBV5-1 to TRBJ2-1; TRBD2 matches 12 bases. The CDR3 is made up of 16 amino acids. Germline loops: CDR1 SGHRS, CDR2 YFSETQ. The J segment lost 6 bases and the V segment lost 2 bases, leaving 6 bases of the junction unmatched. The CDR3 nucleotides read TGCGCCAGCAGCTTCTCTAGCGGGAGGGGTTTCAATGAGCAGTTCTTC. Amino acids: CASSFSSGRGFNEQFF.

The chain combines TRBV14 with TRBJ2-5; 7 positions agree with TRBD1. The germline CDR1 and CDR2 sequences are SGHDN and FVKESK. The CDR3 runs 16 residues. Trimming cost V 0 bases and J 5 bases; bases outside gene matches: 9. In nucleotides, the CDR3 is TGTGCCAGCAGCCAAGATCTGACAGGGCAGGGGGAGACCCAGTACTTC. Residues: CASSQDLTGQGETQYF.

The CDR3 region is CASRPGTGGARNTEAFF. CDR3 coding DNA: TGTGCCAGTAGACCCGGGACAGGGGGCGCCCGGAACACTGAAGCTTTCTTT. The chain carries TRBV19 and TRBJ1-1; 12 bases agree with TRBD1. The germline V gene has CDR1 LNHDA and CDR2 SQIVND (reference sequence). V lost 6 bases to trimming and J lost 1 base; unmatched junction nucleotides: 9. The CDR3 runs 17 residues.

This clone was detected a few times. The rearrangement joins TRBV7-9 to TRBJ2-7; maybe TRBD2 (7 bases). The length of the CDR3 is 12 residues. Trimming pared 10 bases from V and 2 bases from J, leaving 12 bases between. CDR1 and CDR2 (germline): SEHNR, FQNEAQ (reference sequence). The CDR3 DNA reads as TGTGCCATAAGGGGGGGGACCTACGAGCAGTACTTC. This sequence encodes CAIRGGTYEQYF.

This clone was picked up one time. The chain has TRBV28 and TRBJ2-7; perhaps TRBD2 as D (6 bases). Trimming removed 6 bases at V and 6 bases at J, with 21 bases between. The CDR3 is 15 residues long. Germline V lookup: CDR1 MDHEN, CDR2 SYDVKM. The CDR3 DNA sequence: TGTGCCAGCAGCCCCCCGGGACTGGCTGTGTTCGAGCAGTACTTC. As protein: CASSPPGLAVFEQYF.

The sample holds one count of this clone. The chain recombines TRBV7-2 with TRBJ2-6, with D unclear. Germline V CDR1 and CDR2: SGHTA, FQGNSA. The ends were cut back, 5 bases at V and 1 base at J, with 9 bases in the middle. This CDR3 spans 15 amino acids. Here the CDR3 DNA reads TGTGCCAGCAGCCCGTCCGGGTCTGGGGCCAACGTCCTGACTTTC. This encodes CASSPSGSGANVLTF.

The V call is TRBV27, the J call TRBJ2-3; 12 bases are a match to TRBD2. The CDR3 runs to 18 residues. The V gene end was trimmed by 2 bases and the J gene end by 2 bases; junction bases not matched to a gene: 8. Per germline, CDR1 MNHEY and CDR2 SMNVEV (reference sequence). The CDR3 spells CASSLRRLAGENTDTQYF. The CDR3 DNA reads as TGTGCCAGCAGTTTAAGACGACTAGCGGGAGAGAACACAGATACGCAGTATTTT.